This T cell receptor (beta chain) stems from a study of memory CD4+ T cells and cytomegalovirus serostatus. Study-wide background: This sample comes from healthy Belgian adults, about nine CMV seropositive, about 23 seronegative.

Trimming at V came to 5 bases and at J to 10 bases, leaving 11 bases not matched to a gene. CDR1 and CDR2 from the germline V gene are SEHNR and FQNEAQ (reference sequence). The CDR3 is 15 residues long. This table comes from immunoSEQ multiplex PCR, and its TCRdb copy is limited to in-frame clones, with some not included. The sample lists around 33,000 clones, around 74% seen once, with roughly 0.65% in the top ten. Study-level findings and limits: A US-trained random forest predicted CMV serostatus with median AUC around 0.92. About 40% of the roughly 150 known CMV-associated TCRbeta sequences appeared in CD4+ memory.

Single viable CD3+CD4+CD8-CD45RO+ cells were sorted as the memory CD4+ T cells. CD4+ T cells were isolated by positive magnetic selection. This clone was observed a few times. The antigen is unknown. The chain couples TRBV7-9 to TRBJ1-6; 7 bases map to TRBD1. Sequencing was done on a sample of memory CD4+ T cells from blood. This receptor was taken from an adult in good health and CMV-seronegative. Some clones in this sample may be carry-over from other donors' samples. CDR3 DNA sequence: TGTGCCAGCAGCCGCAGGGGGAACCGAGACTCACCCCTCCACTTT. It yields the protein CASSRRGNRDSPLHF.